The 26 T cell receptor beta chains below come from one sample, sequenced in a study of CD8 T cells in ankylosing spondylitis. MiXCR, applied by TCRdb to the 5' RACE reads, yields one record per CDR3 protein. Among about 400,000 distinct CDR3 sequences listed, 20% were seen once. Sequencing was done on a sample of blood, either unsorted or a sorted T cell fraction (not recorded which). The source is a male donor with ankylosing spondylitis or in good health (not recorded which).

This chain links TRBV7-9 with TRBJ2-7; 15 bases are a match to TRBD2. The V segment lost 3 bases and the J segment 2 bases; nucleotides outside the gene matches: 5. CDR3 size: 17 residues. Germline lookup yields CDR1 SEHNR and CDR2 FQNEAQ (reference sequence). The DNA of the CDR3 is TGTGCCAGCAGCTTCGGGACTAGCGGGGGGCCACCCTACGAGCAGTACTTC. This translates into CASSFGTSGGPPYEQYF.

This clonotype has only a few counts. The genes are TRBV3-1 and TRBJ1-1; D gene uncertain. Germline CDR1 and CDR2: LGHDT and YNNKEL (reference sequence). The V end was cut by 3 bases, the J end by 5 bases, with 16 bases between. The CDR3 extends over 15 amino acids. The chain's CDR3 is CASSQPRALETEAFF. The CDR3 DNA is TGTGCCAGCAGCCAGCCTAGGGCGTTGGAGACTGAAGCTTTCTTT.

CDR3: CASSPTTDREGREQYF. In DNA form, the CDR3 reads TGTGCCAGCAGCCCGACCACGGACAGGGAGGGTAGGGAGCAGTACTTC. The chain carries TRBV12-3 or TRBV12-4 and TRBJ2-7, with a tentative D call TRBD1 (8 bases). Trimming pared 6 bases from V and 7 bases from J, leaving 25 bases between. The CDR3 length is 16 residues.

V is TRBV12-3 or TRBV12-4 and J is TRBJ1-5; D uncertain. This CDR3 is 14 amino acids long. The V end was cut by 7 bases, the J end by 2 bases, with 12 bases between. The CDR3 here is CASKLGYGNQPQHF. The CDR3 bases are TGTGCCAGCAAATTGGGGTATGGCAATCAGCCCCAGCATTTT.

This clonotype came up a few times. This CDR3 is CASSFVSWETQYF. The CDR3 coding sequence is TGTGCCAGCAGTTTTGTATCGTGGGAGACCCAGTACTTC. The V gene is TRBV12-3 or TRBV12-4, the J gene TRBJ2-5; the D is unclear. This CDR3 is built from 13 residues. V dropped 3 bases and J dropped 5 bases, with 10 bases sitting between them.

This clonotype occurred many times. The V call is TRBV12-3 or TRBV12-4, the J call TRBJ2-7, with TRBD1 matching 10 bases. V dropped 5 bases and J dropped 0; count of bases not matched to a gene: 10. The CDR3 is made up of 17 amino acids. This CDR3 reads CASSTSWDRGFSYEQYF. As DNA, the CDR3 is TGTGCCAGCAGTACCTCGTGGGACAGGGGATTCTCCTACGAGCAGTACTTC.

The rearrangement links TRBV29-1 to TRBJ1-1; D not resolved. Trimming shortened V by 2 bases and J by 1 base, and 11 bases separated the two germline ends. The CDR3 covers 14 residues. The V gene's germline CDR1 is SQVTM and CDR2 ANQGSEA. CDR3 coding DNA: TGCAGCGTTGAATCCCTCAAGAAGAACACTGAAGCTTTCTTT. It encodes CSVESLKKNTEAFF.

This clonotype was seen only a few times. In DNA, the CDR3 is TGTGCCAGCAGCGTAAGATCAGGGGCCGACCGGATCACAGATACGCAGTATTTT. This codes for CASSVRSGADRITDTQYF. The chain links TRBV9 to TRBJ2-3, with TRBD1 as a possible D gene (6 bases). This CDR3 comprises 18 residues. CDR1 and CDR2 from the germline V gene are SGDLS and YYNGEE. Trimming shortened V by 1 base and J by 2 bases, and 20 bases separated the two germline ends.

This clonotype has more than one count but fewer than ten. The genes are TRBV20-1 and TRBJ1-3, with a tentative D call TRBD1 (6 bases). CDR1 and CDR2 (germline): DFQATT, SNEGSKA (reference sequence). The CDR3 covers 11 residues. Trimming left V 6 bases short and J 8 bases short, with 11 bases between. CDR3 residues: CSAKQGDTIYF. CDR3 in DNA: TGCAGTGCGAAACAGGGCGACACCATATATTTT.

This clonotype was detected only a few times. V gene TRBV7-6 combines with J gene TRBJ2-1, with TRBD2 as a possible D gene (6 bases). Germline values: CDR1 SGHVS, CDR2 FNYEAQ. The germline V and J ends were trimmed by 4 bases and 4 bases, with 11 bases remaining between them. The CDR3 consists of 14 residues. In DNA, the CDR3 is TGTGCCAGCAGCTCAGAGGGACTTTACAATGAGCAGTTCTTC. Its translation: CASSSEGLYNEQFF.

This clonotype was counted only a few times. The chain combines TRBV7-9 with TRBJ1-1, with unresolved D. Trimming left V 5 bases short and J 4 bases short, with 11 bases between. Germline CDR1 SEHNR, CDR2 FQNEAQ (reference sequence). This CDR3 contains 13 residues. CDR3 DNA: TGTGCCAGCAGCGCCGGGGTGGGCACTGAAGCTTTCTTT. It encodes CASSAGVGTEAFF. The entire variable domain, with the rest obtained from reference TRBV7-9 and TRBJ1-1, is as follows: DTGVSQNPRHKITKRGQNVTFRCDPISEHNRLYWYRQTLGQGPEFLTYFQNEAQLEKSRLLSDRFSAERPKGSFSTLEIQRTEQGDSAMYLCASSAGVGTEAFFGQGTRLTVV.

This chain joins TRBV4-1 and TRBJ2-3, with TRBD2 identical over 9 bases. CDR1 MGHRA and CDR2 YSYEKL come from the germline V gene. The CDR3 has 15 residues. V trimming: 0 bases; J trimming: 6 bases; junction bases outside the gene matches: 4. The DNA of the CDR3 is TGCGCCAGCAGCCAAGATCAGCTAGCGGGGGATACGCAGTATTTT. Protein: CASSQDQLAGDTQYF.

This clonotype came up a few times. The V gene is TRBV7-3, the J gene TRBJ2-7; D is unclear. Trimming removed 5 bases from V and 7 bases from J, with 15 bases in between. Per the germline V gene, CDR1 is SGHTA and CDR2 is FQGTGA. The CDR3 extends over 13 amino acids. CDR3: CASSPELWDEQYF. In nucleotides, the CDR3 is TGTGCCAGCAGCCCGGAACTCTGGGATGAGCAGTACTTC.

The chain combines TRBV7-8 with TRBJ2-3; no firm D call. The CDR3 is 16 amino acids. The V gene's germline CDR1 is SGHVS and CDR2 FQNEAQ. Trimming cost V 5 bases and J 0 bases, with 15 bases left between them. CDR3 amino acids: CASSQTRSYSTDTQYF. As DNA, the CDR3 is TGTGCCAGCAGCCAAACCAGGAGCTATAGCACAGATACGCAGTATTTT.

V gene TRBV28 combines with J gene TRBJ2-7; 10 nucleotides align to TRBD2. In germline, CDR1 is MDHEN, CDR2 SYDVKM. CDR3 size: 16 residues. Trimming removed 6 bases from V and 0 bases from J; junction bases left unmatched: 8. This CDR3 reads CASSPLLAGGSYEQYF. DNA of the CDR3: TGTGCCAGCAGCCCTCTGTTAGCGGGGGGCTCCTACGAGCAGTACTTC.

CDR3 residues: CASSDGLGLSYEQYF. The CDR3 nucleotides read TGTGCCAGCAGTGATGGACTCGGGCTCTCCTACGAGCAGTACTTC. This chain connects TRBV12-3 or TRBV12-4 to TRBJ2-7; possible D gene TRBD2, 5 bases. CDR3 length: 15 amino acids. V was pared by 5 bases and J by 0 bases, with 14 bases between.

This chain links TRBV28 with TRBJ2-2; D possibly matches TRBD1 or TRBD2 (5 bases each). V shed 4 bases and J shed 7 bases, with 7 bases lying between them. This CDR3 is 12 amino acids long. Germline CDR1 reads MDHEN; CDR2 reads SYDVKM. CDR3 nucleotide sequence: TGTGCCAGCAGTTGGGGGAACGGGGAGCTGTTTTTT. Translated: CASSWGNGELFF. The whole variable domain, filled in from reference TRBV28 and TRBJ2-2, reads DVKVTQSSRYLVKRTGEKVFLECVQDMDHENMFWYRQDPGLGLRLIYFSYDVKMKEKGDIPEGYSVSREKKERFSLILESASTNQTSMYLCASSWGNGELFFGEGSRLTVL.

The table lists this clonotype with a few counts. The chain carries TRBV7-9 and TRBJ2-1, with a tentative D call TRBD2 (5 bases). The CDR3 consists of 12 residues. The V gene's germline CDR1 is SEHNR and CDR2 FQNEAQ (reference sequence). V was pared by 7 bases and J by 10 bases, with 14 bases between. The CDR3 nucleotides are TGTGCCAGCAACCTGGATAGGGAGGAGCAGTTCTTC. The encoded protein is CASNLDREEQFF. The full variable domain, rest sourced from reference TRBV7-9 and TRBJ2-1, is DTGVSQNPRHKITKRGQNVTFRCDPISEHNRLYWYRQTLGQGPEFLTYFQNEAQLEKSRLLSDRFSAERPKGSFSTLEIQRTEQGDSAMYLCASNLDREEQFFGPGTRLTVL.

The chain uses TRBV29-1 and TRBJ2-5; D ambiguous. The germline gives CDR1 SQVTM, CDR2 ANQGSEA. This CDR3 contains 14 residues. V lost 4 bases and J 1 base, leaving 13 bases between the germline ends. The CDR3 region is CSVVPVESQETQYF. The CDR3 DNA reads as TGCAGCGTTGTTCCAGTGGAAAGCCAAGAGACCCAGTACTTC.

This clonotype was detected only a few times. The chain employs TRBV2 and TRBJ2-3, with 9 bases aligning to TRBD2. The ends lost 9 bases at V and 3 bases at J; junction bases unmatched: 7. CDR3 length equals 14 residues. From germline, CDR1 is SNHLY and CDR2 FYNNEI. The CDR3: CARTRGGGTDTQYF. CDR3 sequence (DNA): TGTGCCAGGACGCGGGGGGGCGGGACAGATACGCAGTATTTT.

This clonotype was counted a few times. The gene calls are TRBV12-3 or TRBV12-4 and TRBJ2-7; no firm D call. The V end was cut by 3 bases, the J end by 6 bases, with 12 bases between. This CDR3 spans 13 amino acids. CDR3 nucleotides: TGTGCCAGCAGTTTCGGGCCGTTAGTCGAGCAGTACTTC. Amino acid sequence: CASSFGPLVEQYF.

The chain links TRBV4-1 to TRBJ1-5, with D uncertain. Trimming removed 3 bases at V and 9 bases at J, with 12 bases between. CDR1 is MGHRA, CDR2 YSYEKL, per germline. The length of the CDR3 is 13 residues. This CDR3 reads CASSHVEEGPQHF. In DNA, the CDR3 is TGCGCCAGCAGCCATGTAGAGGAGGGGCCCCAGCATTTT.

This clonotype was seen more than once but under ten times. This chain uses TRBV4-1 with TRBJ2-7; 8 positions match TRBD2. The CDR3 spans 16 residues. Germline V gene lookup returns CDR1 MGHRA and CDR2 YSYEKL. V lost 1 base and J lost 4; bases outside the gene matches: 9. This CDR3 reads CASSQGIGSGAYEQYF. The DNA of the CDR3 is TGCGCCAGCAGCCAAGGGATTGGTAGCGGGGCATACGAGCAGTACTTC.

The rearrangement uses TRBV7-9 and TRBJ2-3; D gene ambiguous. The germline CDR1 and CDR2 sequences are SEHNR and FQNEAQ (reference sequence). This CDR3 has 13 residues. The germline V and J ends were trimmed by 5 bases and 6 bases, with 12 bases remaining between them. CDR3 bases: TGTGCCAGCAGCACCCCCTGGGATGATACGCAGTATTTT. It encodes CASSTPWDDTQYF.

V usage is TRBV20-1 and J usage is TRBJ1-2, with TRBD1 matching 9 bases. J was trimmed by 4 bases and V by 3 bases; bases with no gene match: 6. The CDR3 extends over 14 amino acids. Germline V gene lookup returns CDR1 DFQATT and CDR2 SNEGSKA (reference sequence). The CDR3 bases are TGCAGTGCTAGGTGGACAGGGGCGGTCTATGGCTACACCTTC. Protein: CSARWTGAVYGYTF.

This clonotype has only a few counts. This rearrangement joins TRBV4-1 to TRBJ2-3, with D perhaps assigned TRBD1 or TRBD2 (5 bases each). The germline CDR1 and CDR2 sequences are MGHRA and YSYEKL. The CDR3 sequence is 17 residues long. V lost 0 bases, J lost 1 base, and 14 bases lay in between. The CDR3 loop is CASSQDKGPLRTDTQYF. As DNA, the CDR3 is TGCGCCAGCAGCCAAGATAAGGGACCCCTTCGCACAGATACGCAGTATTTT.